This T cell receptor (beta chain) was retrieved from a study of regulatory T cells in long-lasting Graves disease. Study-wide points: Patients with persistent Graves' had lower TCR diversity than newly diagnosed patients.

This clonotype has at least ten counts. Its antigen is still unknown. CDR1 SEHNR and CDR2 FQNEAQ come from the germline V gene (reference sequence). The CDR3 runs 17 residues. V lost 2 bases and J 3 bases, leaving 20 bases between the germline ends. The time point is: newly diagnosed GD, antithyroid drugs for less than 3 months. From RNA extracted from PBMCs, the TCR library was made. The collection involved drawing nine milliliters of peripheral blood into EDTA tubes. Sequencing libraries for TCR beta were prepared with iRepertoire HTBI primers and Arm-PCR of CDR3 regions. Using its own MiXCR run on the multiplex PCR reads, TCRdb lists one record per CDR3 protein. This repertoire shows some 490,000 distinct CDR3 sequences, around 11% found once; its top ten account for roughly 8.9%. The data were also submitted as part of a second study, on T cells in Graves' hyperthyroidism and ophthalmopathy. That source notes: The HTBI primer set drove a first-round RT-PCR of the TCR CDR3.

The rearrangement joins TRBV7-9 to TRBJ2-7; maybe TRBD1 (5 bases). The receptor comes from a woman aged 25 to 39 with Graves disease. The sequencing used peripheral blood mononuclear cells (PBMCs), collected at new diagnosis, from a patient treated with antithyroid drugs. Here the CDR3 reads CASSLPPDRSFDYEQYF. Here the CDR3 DNA reads TGTGCCAGCAGCTTACCGCCCGACAGATCATTCGACTACGAGCAGTACTTC.